Listed here are 12 T cell receptor beta chains from one sample, sequenced in a study of blood T cell repertoires in COVID-19. Clones were read by immunoSEQ multiplex PCR, and TCRdb kept only the in-frame ones, dropping some. The sample contains approximately 150,000 clones, approximately 88% of which appear only once. Sample: peripheral blood. All receptors derive from a woman aged 45-60 years with acute or convalescent COVID-19.

The rearrangement uses TRBV30 and TRBJ2-1; TRBD2 aligns across 8 bases. The CDR3 has 14 residues. From germline, CDR1 is GTSNPN and CDR2 SVGIG (reference sequence). Trimming removed 3 bases from V and 5 bases from J; junction bases left unmatched: 6. In nucleotides, the CDR3 is TGTGCCTGGAGGCGCGGGGGGCCGGACAATGAGCAGTTCTTC. Its translation: CAWRRGGPDNEQFF.

The chain has TRBV5-1 and TRBJ1-5; TRBD1 is a possible D gene (5 bases). The CDR3 sequence is 14 residues long. Per germline, CDR1 SGHRS and CDR2 YFSETQ. Trimming pared 4 bases from V and 5 bases from J, leaving 13 bases between. CDR3 loop: CASSPGGLDQPQHF. DNA of the CDR3: TGCGCCAGCAGCCCGGGGGGGTTAGATCAGCCCCAGCATTTT.

The rearrangement joins TRBV6-6 to TRBJ1-2; 9 bases align to TRBD1. This CDR3 spans 14 amino acids. V was clipped by 4 bases and J by 4 bases; unmatched bases: 4. Germline CDR1 MNHNY, CDR2 SVGAGI (reference sequence). CDR3 sequence (DNA): TGTGCCAGCAGTTCCGGGACAGGGACCTATGGCTACACCTTC. This translates into CASSSGTGTYGYTF.

This clone was found once. This rearrangement joins TRBV19 to TRBJ2-3; maybe TRBD1 (6 bases). The V gene lost 4 bases and the J gene lost 0 bases, with 11 bases spanning the gap. Germline values: CDR1 LNHDA, CDR2 SQIVND (reference sequence). This CDR3 spans 15 amino acids. CDR3 coding DNA: TGTGCCAGTAGTACTTACCAGGGGAGCACAGATACGCAGTATTTT. Residues: CASSTYQGSTDTQYF.

The rearrangement links TRBV18 to TRBJ2-2; TRBD1 is a possible D gene (6 bases). Germline CDR1 and CDR2: KGHSH and LQKENI. The CDR3 consists of 16 residues. The ends were cut back, 2 bases at V and 2 bases at J, with 12 bases in the middle. As DNA, the CDR3 is TGTGCCAGCTCACCAAACGGACAGTTAAACACCGGGGAGCTGTTTTTT. Translation gives CASSPNGQLNTGELFF.

The rearrangement joins TRBV6-1 to TRBJ1-2; D ambiguous. The CDR3 is made up of 14 amino acids. The germline V gene encodes CDR1 MNHNS and CDR2 SASEGT. V was clipped by 3 bases and J by 4 bases, with 12 bases between them. As DNA, the CDR3 is TGTGCCAGCAGTGATGTGGGCCCAAGCTATGGCTACACCTTC. Amino acids: CASSDVGPSYGYTF.

This chain uses TRBV13 with TRBJ1-1; 7 bases map to TRBD1. The CDR3 covers 13 residues. Unmatched junction bases numbered 7, after V lost 5 bases and J lost 7 bases. The V gene's germline CDR1 is PRHDT and CDR2 FYEKMQ (reference sequence). The CDR3 spells CASSLDRVGEAFF. CDR3 in DNA: TGTGCCAGCAGCCTCGACAGGGTTGGTGAAGCTTTCTTT. The entire variable domain, with the rest obtained from reference TRBV13 and TRBJ1-1, is as follows: AAGVIQSPRHLIKEKRETATLKCYPIPRHDTVYWYQQGPGQDPQFLISFYEKMQSDKGSIPDRFSAQQFSDYHSELNMSSLELGDSALYFCASSLDRVGEAFFGQGTRLTVV.

The rearrangement joins TRBV29-1 to TRBJ2-3, with 15 bases matching TRBD2. J lost 6 bases, V lost 2 bases, and 3 bases had no gene match. Germline values: CDR1 SQVTM, CDR2 ANQGSEA. The CDR3 spans 15 residues. CDR3 nucleotide sequence: TGCAGCGTTGAATGGACTAGCGGGAGGGGGGATACGCAGTATTTT. Translating it yields CSVEWTSGRGDTQYF.

The J gene is TRBJ2-7, the V gene TRBV7-6; a possible D gene is TRBD1 (5 bases). The length of the CDR3 is 14 residues. Trimming took off 5 bases at V and 0 bases at J, with 11 bases between the two ends. Germline CDR1 SGHVS, CDR2 FNYEAQ. The CDR3 sequence: CASSLETASYEQYF. In DNA, the CDR3 is TGTGCCAGCAGCCTGGAGACAGCCTCCTACGAGCAGTACTTC.

The rearrangement links TRBV6-2 or TRBV6-3 to TRBJ1-2; 8 nucleotides align to TRBD1. This CDR3 region has 14 residues. V was pared by 6 bases and J by 5 bases, with 8 bases of the junction left unmatched. CDR1 is MNHEY, CDR2 SVGEGT, per germline. The CDR3 DNA sequence: TGTGCCAGCAGCTCTATCCAGGGGGCATATGGCTACACCTTC. Protein: CASSSIQGAYGYTF.

The chain joins TRBV24-1 to TRBJ1-2, with D possibly matching TRBD1 (6 bases). This CDR3 is built from 13 residues. CDR1 KGHDR and CDR2 SFDVKD come from the germline V gene. Deletions cut 5 bases from V and 7 bases from J, with 13 bases between. CDR3 sequence: CATSVRGRSGYTF. For the CDR3, the DNA is TGTGCCACCAGTGTAAGGGGGAGAAGTGGCTACACCTTC.

V usage is TRBV30 and J usage is TRBJ1-6; D is possibly TRBD1 (6 bases). V shed 5 bases and J shed 9 bases, with 17 bases lying between them. Germline V CDR1 and CDR2: GTSNPN, SVGIG (reference sequence). This CDR3 region has 14 residues. CDR3: CAWGEQGWGSPLHF. CDR3 nucleotides: TGTGCCTGGGGTGAACAGGGCTGGGGTTCACCCCTCCACTTT.